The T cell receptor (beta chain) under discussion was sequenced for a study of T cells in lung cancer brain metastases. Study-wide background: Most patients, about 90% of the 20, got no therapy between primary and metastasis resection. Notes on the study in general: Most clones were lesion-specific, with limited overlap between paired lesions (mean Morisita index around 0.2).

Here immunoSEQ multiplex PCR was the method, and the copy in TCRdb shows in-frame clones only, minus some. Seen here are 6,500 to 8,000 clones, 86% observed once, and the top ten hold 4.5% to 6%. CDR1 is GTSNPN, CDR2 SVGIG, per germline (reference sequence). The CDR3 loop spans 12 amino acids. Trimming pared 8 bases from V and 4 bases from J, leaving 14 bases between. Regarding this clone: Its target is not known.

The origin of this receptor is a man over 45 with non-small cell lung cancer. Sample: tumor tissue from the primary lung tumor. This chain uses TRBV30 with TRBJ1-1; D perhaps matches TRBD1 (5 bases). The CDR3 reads CAHRGEFTEAFF. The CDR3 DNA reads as TGTGCCCACCGAGGGGAGTTCACTGAAGCTTTCTTT.